Shown below are 31 T cell receptor beta chains from a single sample sequenced in a study of T-cell memory formation after mild COVID-19. TCRdb passed the 5' RACE reads through MiXCR, listing each CDR3 protein once. The table has fewer than 650,000 distinct CDR3 sequences, roughly 22% seen once. The sample consisted of PBMCs or a T cell subset sorted from them (not recorded which). The receptors were gathered from an adult woman who had mild COVID-19 (a few samples of this study predate the infection). Cell type and time point are not known.

The V call is TRBV7-2, the J call TRBJ2-6; 7 bases align to TRBD1. Trimming removed 5 bases from V and 4 bases from J; junction bases left unmatched: 11. Germline loops: CDR1 SGHTA, CDR2 FQGNSA. The CDR3 sequence is 17 residues long. In DNA, the CDR3 is TGTGCCAGCAGCCCTAGACAGGGAAGGGCCGGGGCCAACGTCCTGACTTTC. Protein: CASSPRQGRAGANVLTF.

This clonotype occurred a few times. The DNA for the CDR3 is TGTGCCAGCAGTTTGACAGGGAGCTATGGCTACACCTTC. This encodes CASSLTGSYGYTF. The chain has TRBV27 and TRBJ1-2; 7 nucleotides agree with TRBD1. This CDR3 is 13 amino acids long. V lost 3 bases to trimming and J lost 4 bases; unmatched junction nucleotides: 2. CDR1 and CDR2 from the germline V gene are MNHEY and SMNVEV (reference sequence).

This clonotype was seen only a few times. The V and J genes are TRBV20-1 and TRBJ2-5; D uncertain. The CDR3 extends over 14 amino acids. The germline V and J ends were trimmed by 3 bases and 1 base, with 12 bases remaining between them. Germline values: CDR1 DFQATT, CDR2 SNEGSKA (reference sequence). In DNA, the CDR3 is TGCAGTGCTAGTTCGGGCCTGGGCCAAGAGACCCAGTACTTC. This encodes CSASSGLGQETQYF.

This clonotype was seen a handful of times. The chain couples TRBV7-8 to TRBJ1-3; 9 positions agree with TRBD1. V was clipped by 6 bases and J by 2 bases; unmatched bases: 5. The CDR3 covers 15 residues. From germline, CDR1 is SGHVS and CDR2 FQNEAQ. The CDR3 here is CASSDRGVTGNTIYF. For the CDR3, the DNA is TGTGCCAGCAGTGACAGGGGGGTTACTGGAAACACCATATATTTT.

This clonotype was observed a few times. The chain couples TRBV7-2 to TRBJ2-3; 11 nucleotides agree with TRBD2. Germline trimming cut 1 base from V and 5 bases from J; bases unmatched to any gene: 2. Germline CDR1 is SGHTA and CDR2 is FQGNSA. This CDR3 region has 15 residues. The CDR3: CASSLVGLAGDTQYF. In nucleotides, the CDR3 is TGTGCCAGCAGCTTAGTCGGACTAGCGGGAGATACGCAGTATTTT.

This clonotype was observed a few times. The chain employs TRBV20-1 and TRBJ1-3, with D possibly TRBD1 on 5 matching bases. The CDR3 runs 15 residues. Germline V gene lookup returns CDR1 DFQATT and CDR2 SNEGSKA (reference sequence). Trimming took 6 bases from V and 0 from J, leaving 15 bases between them. The CDR3 DNA sequence: TGCAGTGCCACAGGTGACAGCTACTCTGGAAACACCATATATTTT. It translates to CSATGDSYSGNTIYF.

The CDR3 DNA reads as TGCAGTGCCACCAATTACAGGGGAAAAACTGAAGCTTTCTTT. The encoded protein is CSATNYRGKTEAFF. This chain joins TRBV20-1 and TRBJ1-1, with 7 bases aligning to TRBD1. CDR1 is DFQATT, CDR2 SNEGSKA, per germline (reference sequence). There are 14 residues in the CDR3. The trim removed 6 bases at V and 5 bases at J, leaving 12 bases unmatched.

This clonotype came up many times. This chain links TRBV7-2 with TRBJ2-3; 9 nucleotides agree with TRBD2. This CDR3 is built from 18 residues. Unmatched junction bases numbered 9, after V lost 1 base and J lost 1 base. CDR1 is SGHTA, CDR2 FQGNSA, per germline. Written as DNA, the CDR3 is TGTGCCAGCAGCTTAGACCTAGCGGGGATGGGGGGCACAGATACGCAGTATTTT. This gives the protein CASSLDLAGMGGTDTQYF.

This chain links TRBV7-6 with TRBJ2-2; D possibly uses TRBD1 or TRBD2 (5 bases each). V was cut by 1 base and J by 3 bases, with 12 bases left in between. Germline V gene lookup returns CDR1 SGHVS and CDR2 FNYEAQ. The length of the CDR3 is 16 residues. CDR3 DNA sequence: TGTGCCAGCAGCTTAGAGGGGAGTTTGTACACCGGGGAGCTGTTTTTT. It translates to CASSLEGSLYTGELFF.

This chain uses TRBV20-1 with TRBJ2-5; 15 positions match TRBD2. With V trimmed by 5 bases and J by 5 bases, 3 bases remained unmatched. The germline V gene encodes CDR1 DFQATT and CDR2 SNEGSKA (reference sequence). CDR3 length equals 14 residues. As DNA, the CDR3 is TGCAGTGCTGGACTAGCGGGGGGGCTCGAGACCCAGTACTTC. It is translated as CSAGLAGGLETQYF.

CDR3 amino acids: CSVGSWGQGNTGELFF. The CDR3 DNA reads as TGCAGCGTTGGGAGTTGGGGACAGGGTAACACCGGGGAGCTGTTTTTT. The genes are TRBV29-1 and TRBJ2-2; 9 bases match TRBD1. CDR1 SQVTM and CDR2 ANQGSEA come from the germline V gene. J lost 2 bases, V lost 4 bases, and 8 bases had no gene match. The length of the CDR3 is 16 residues.

As DNA, the CDR3 is TGTGCCAGCGGCCAGGCCGCCGGGGAGCTGTTTTTT. This sequence encodes CASGQAAGELFF. The V and J genes are TRBV7-3 and TRBJ2-2; D is uncertain. The CDR3 runs to 12 residues. Trimming removed 8 bases at V and 6 bases at J, with 10 bases between. Germline V gene lookup returns CDR1 SGHTA and CDR2 FQGTGA.

This clonotype was observed a handful of times. The chain uses TRBV5-4 and TRBJ2-5, with 7 bases fitting TRBD1. CDR3 length: 17 residues. Trimming took 4 bases from V and 4 from J; bases not matched to a gene: 16. Germline CDR1 and CDR2: SGHNT and YYREEE (reference sequence). This chain's CDR3 is CASSEGAGPPWGETQYF. The DNA of the CDR3 is TGTGCCAGCAGCGAGGGGGCAGGCCCCCCATGGGGAGAGACCCAGTACTTC.

Ten or more counts support this clonotype. This sequence joins TRBV7-9 and TRBJ2-5, with unresolved D. From germline, CDR1 is SEHNR and CDR2 FQNEAQ (reference sequence). Between the trimmed V and J ends, which lost 6 bases and 4 bases, there was a span of 9 bases. The CDR3 contains 12 residues. The DNA of the CDR3 is TGTGCCAGCAGTCAGCTAGGAGAGACCCAGTACTTC. Translation: CASSQLGETQYF.

This clonotype was counted a few times. The rearrangement uses TRBV24-1 and TRBJ2-1; D possibly corresponds to TRBD2 (5 bases). Germline assignment: CDR1 KGHDR and CDR2 SFDVKD. The V end lost 12 bases, the J end lost 4 bases, and 27 bases lay between the germline ends. CDR3 length equals 17 residues. CDR3 protein: CAPGSCRGSADYNEQFF. CDR3 DNA: TGTGCCCCGGGGAGTTGCCGTGGTAGCGCCGATTACAATGAGCAGTTCTTC.

This clonotype has a handful of counts. The chain recombines TRBV7-9 with TRBJ1-4, with TRBD1 matching 8 bases. This CDR3 has 14 amino acids. In germline, CDR1 is SEHNR, CDR2 FQNEAQ (reference sequence). The V gene end was trimmed by 5 bases and the J gene end by 8 bases; junction bases not matched to a gene: 7. The DNA for the CDR3 is TGTGCCAGCAGCCCGACAGGGGCAGGGGAAAAACTGTTTTTT. Translated, it gives CASSPTGAGEKLFF.

This rearrangement joins TRBV9 to TRBJ2-7; 11 bases align to TRBD2. V dropped 4 bases and J dropped 2; count of bases not matched to a gene: 5. Germline loops: CDR1 SGDLS, CDR2 YYNGEE. The CDR3 totals 15 residues. CDR3 sequence: CASSPQTSGAYEQYF. The CDR3 bases are TGTGCCAGCAGCCCCCAGACTAGCGGGGCCTACGAGCAGTACTTC.

The chain couples TRBV12-3 or TRBV12-4 to TRBJ2-3; D call uncertain. The CDR3 has 12 amino acids. Trimming removed 5 bases from V and 6 bases from J, with 9 bases in between. The CDR3 spells CASSVPWDTQYF. In DNA form, the CDR3 reads TGTGCCAGCAGTGTACCTTGGGATACGCAGTATTTT.

This clonotype was detected only a few times. The V gene is TRBV5-1, the J gene TRBJ2-1, with TRBD1 matching 10 bases. Germline V gene sequence: CDR1 SGHRS, CDR2 YFSETQ. V shed 1 base, J shed 3 bases, and the junction held 7 bases outside the gene matches. This CDR3 region has 17 residues. This CDR3 is CASSLWGTGDGYNEQFF. The CDR3 coding sequence is TGCGCCAGCAGCTTGTGGGGGACAGGGGATGGCTACAATGAGCAGTTCTTC.

This clonotype has only a few counts. The genes are TRBV7-6 and TRBJ2-7; D is unresolved. Germline CDR1 is SGHVS and CDR2 is FNYEAQ. Trimming removed 5 bases from V and 0 bases from J, with 11 bases in between. The CDR3 totals 14 residues. The CDR3 bases are TGTGCCAGCAGCACCAGTGACAACTCCTACGAGCAGTACTTC. Translating it yields CASSTSDNSYEQYF. Full variable domain (outside the CDR3, taken from reference TRBV7-6 and TRBJ2-7): GAGVSQSPRYKVTKRGQDVALRCDPISGHVSLYWYRQALGQGPEFLTYFNYEAQQDKSGLPNDRFSAERPEGSISTLTIQRTEQRDSAMYRCASSTSDNSYEQYFGPGTRLTVT.

This chain links TRBV7-9 with TRBJ1-1; D is unresolved. Germline-derived CDR1 and CDR2 are SEHNR and FQNEAQ (reference sequence). This CDR3 region has 13 residues. V lost 4 bases and J lost 5, with 11 bases in between. The CDR3 DNA follows: TGTGCCAGCAGCTCGGCCGGGTGGACTGAAGCTTTCTTT. Translation: CASSSAGWTEAFF.

This chain uses TRBV12-3 or TRBV12-4 with TRBJ2-5; 13 nucleotides align to TRBD2. The CDR3 is made up of 16 amino acids. The junction had 3 bases not matched to a gene; V was cut back by 3 bases and J by 2 bases. DNA of the CDR3: TGTGCCAGCAGTTTCGGGACTAGCGGGAATCAAGAGACCCAGTACTTC. This encodes CASSFGTSGNQETQYF.

This clonotype showed up just a few times. The chain links TRBV5-4 to TRBJ1-1; D is unclear. CDR3 length equals 14 residues. From germline, CDR1 is SGHNT and CDR2 YYREEE (reference sequence). V shed 4 bases and J shed 5 bases, with 15 bases lying between them. The CDR3 here is CASSPDGRRTEAFF. CDR3 sequence (DNA): TGTGCCAGCAGCCCGGACGGGAGGAGGACTGAAGCTTTCTTT.

J is TRBJ2-1 and V is TRBV24-1, with 8 bases identical to TRBD1. The CDR3 extends over 13 amino acids. V shed 7 bases, J shed 8 bases, and the junction held 6 bases outside the gene matches. In germline, CDR1 is KGHDR, CDR2 SFDVKD. CDR3 loop: CATRGQGTHEQFF. The CDR3 DNA follows: TGTGCCACCAGAGGACAGGGTACACATGAGCAGTTCTTC.

The rearrangement links TRBV6-2 or TRBV6-3 to TRBJ2-5; TRBD2 matches 9 bases. Looked up from germline, CDR1 is MNHEY and CDR2 is SVGEGT. This CDR3 comprises 17 residues. V dropped 6 bases and J dropped 1; count of bases not matched to a gene: 12. The chain's CDR3 is CASSQISWTSAQETQYF. CDR3 in DNA: TGTGCCAGCAGCCAAATTTCTTGGACTAGCGCCCAAGAGACCCAGTACTTC.

This rearrangement joins TRBV7-9 to TRBJ2-7; possible D gene TRBD1, 6 bases. The CDR3 extends over 14 amino acids. Germline assignment: CDR1 SEHNR and CDR2 FQNEAQ (reference sequence). Deletions cut 4 bases from V and 3 bases from J, with 13 bases between. This chain's CDR3 is CASSSPGHFYEQYF. In nucleotides, the CDR3 is TGTGCCAGCAGCTCGCCGGGACATTTCTACGAGCAGTACTTC.

The rearrangement joins TRBV7-2 to TRBJ2-7; D might be TRBD2 (5 bases). This CDR3 is 14 amino acids long. V was pared by 5 bases and J by 5 bases, with 16 bases between. The germline V gene has CDR1 SGHTA and CDR2 FQGNSA. In nucleotides, the CDR3 is TGTGCCAGCAGCCTAGTTGTAGAGGGCGACGAGCAGTACTTC. Translated, it gives CASSLVVEGDEQYF. The entire variable domain, with the rest obtained from reference TRBV7-2 and TRBJ2-7, is as follows: GAGVSQSPSNKVTEKGKDVELRCDPISGHTALYWYRQSLGQGLEFLIYFQGNSAPDKSGLPSDRFSAERTGGSVSTLTIQRTQQEDSAVYLCASSLVVEGDEQYFGPGTRLTVT.

The genes are TRBV9 and TRBJ2-3; 7 bases agree with TRBD1. V lost 3 bases and J lost 2; bases outside the gene matches: 12. CDR3 length: 17 residues. The germline V gene encodes CDR1 SGDLS and CDR2 YYNGEE. CDR3 in DNA: TGTGCCAGCAGCGCCTTCTCGGGACAGCTATTCACAGATACGCAGTATTTT. Protein product: CASSAFSGQLFTDTQYF.

CDR3 sequence: CASSKEAISSAPEGYTF. Written as DNA, the CDR3 is TGTGCCAGCAGCAAAGAAGCTATTTCCTCAGCGCCGGAAGGCTACACCTTC. V gene TRBV21-1 combines with J gene TRBJ1-2; TRBD1 was called by the table and not checked on the DNA. TRBV21-1 is listed as a pseudogene. CDR3 length equals 17 residues.

This clonotype showed up just a few times. This chain connects TRBV5-5 to TRBJ2-3; 13 nucleotides agree with TRBD2. V lost 0 bases to trimming and J lost 0 bases; unmatched junction nucleotides: 7. The CDR3 sequence is 19 residues long. CDR1 is SGHKS, CDR2 YYEKEE, per germline (reference sequence). The DNA for the CDR3 is TGTGCCAGCAGCTTGGCAACGGGACTAGCGGGGACTAGCACAGATACGCAGTATTTT. This codes for CASSLATGLAGTSTDTQYF.

This clonotype came up a few times. This rearrangement joins TRBV9 to TRBJ2-3; 12 nucleotides agree with TRBD2. Germline values: CDR1 SGDLS, CDR2 YYNGEE. The CDR3 has 17 amino acids. The V gene end was trimmed by 0 bases and the J gene end by 0 bases; junction bases not matched to a gene: 2. The CDR3 bases are TGTGCCAGCAGCGTAGGTGGGACTAGCGGGAGCACAGATACGCAGTATTTT. Amino acids: CASSVGGTSGSTDTQYF.